The rows below give T cell receptor beta chains drawn from one sample of a study of identical twins. TCRdb called the 5' RACE reads again in MiXCR, with one record for every CDR3 protein. This sample has about 260,000 distinct CDR3 sequences, with about 7% found just once. These sequences were also reported in another study, on yellow fever vaccine responses in identical twins.

The sample consisted of memory (CD45RO+) T cells sorted from blood. The receptor source for this set is a woman between 18 and 30 years old in good health. CDR3s include the opening cysteine and the closing phenylalanine or tryptophan. Each record gives: D gene, clone size, J gene, V gene, CDR3 protein, CDR3 DNA. The D gene is left open where the match is weak. Only part of the rows carry a size: once, few, many, or a class if the clone is expanded.

. . TRBJ2-7 TRBV2 CASSVGGYEQYF TGTGCCAGCAGTGTAGGCGGGTACGAGCAGTACTTC
. many TRBJ2-3 TRBV7-6 CASSYVAENTDTQYF TGTGCCAGCAGCTACGTAGCGGAAAACACAGATACGCAGTATTTT
. many TRBJ2-1 TRBV5-1 CASSPWADSYNEQFF TGCGCCAGCAGCCCCTGGGCGGACTCCTACAATGAGCAGTTCTTC
. few TRBJ1-1 TRBV28 CASSWTAMNTEAFF TGTGCCAGCAGCTGGACAGCCATGAACACTGAAGCTTTCTTT
. . TRBJ2-2 TRBV7-9 CASSPLTVPPNTGELFF TGTGCCAGCAGCCCTCTGACCGTACCCCCGAACACCGGGGAGCTGTTTTTT
TRBD2 . TRBJ2-1 TRBV7-2 CASSPQLAGVENEQFF TGTGCCAGCAGCCCGCAGCTAGCGGGAGTTGAGAATGAGCAGTTCTTC
. few TRBJ2-1 TRBV5-1 CASSLFALQGPYNEQFF TGCGCCAGCAGCTTGTTTGCCTTACAGGGACCCTACAATGAGCAGTTCTTC
. few TRBJ1-4 TRBV5-1 CASSGGARYGEKLFF TGCGCCAGCAGCGGGGGGGCACGATATGGTGAAAAACTGTTTTTT
TRBD2 . TRBJ2-5 TRBV20-1 CSARVIGAGAEETQYF TGCAGTGCTAGAGTTATTGGAGCGGGAGCCGAAGAGACCCAGTACTTC
. . TRBJ2-5 TRBV3-1 CASSQDEYQGGTQYF TGTGCCAGCAGCCAAGATGAGTACCAGGGTGGGACCCAGTACTTC
TRBD1 many TRBJ2-6 TRBV27 CASTSGGSGANVLTF TGTGCCAGCACCTCAGGGGGTAGTGGGGCCAACGTCCTGACTTTC
TRBD1 many TRBJ2-1 TRBV5-1 CASSLEGTGDRFF TGCGCCAGCAGCTTAGAAGGGACAGGGGATAGATTCTTC
. many TRBJ1-1 TRBV29-1 CSVVGATEAFF TGCAGCGTTGTCGGGGCCACTGAAGCTTTCTTT
. few TRBJ1-2 TRBV5-1 CASSLRTDYYGYTF TGCGCCAGCAGTTTGCGGACAGATTACTATGGCTACACCTTC
. . TRBJ2-3 TRBV6-4 CASSLMALTGVDTQYF TGTGCCAGCAGCTTAATGGCCTTGACGGGCGTAGATACGCAGTATTTT
TRBD1 many TRBJ1-4 TRBV5-1 CASSLAVNWDSNEKLFF TGCGCCAGCAGCTTGGCCGTGAATTGGGACAGTAATGAAAAACTGTTTTTT
. many TRBJ2-2 TRBV29-1 CSAFGTISGTGELFF TGCAGCGCATTTGGGACAATCTCGGGCACCGGGGAGCTGTTTTTT
. many TRBJ1-2 TRBV11-2 CASSSGRTNYGYTF TGTGCCAGCAGCTCGGGACGGACTAACTATGGCTACACCTTC
. . TRBJ2-7 TRBV2 CASSVDSTYEQYF TGTGCCAGCAGTGTAGACAGCACCTACGAGCAGTACTTC
TRBD2 many TRBJ2-1 TRBV29-1 CSVEEGLSSSSYNEQFF TGCAGCGTTGAAGAGGGACTATCTAGCAGCTCCTACAATGAGCAGTTCTTC
TRBD1 . TRBJ2-3 TRBV25-1 CASARPSDRGRGDTQYF TGTGCCAGCGCCCGACCCTCGGACAGGGGGCGAGGAGATACGCAGTATTTT
TRBD1 many TRBJ1-4 TRBV7-9 CASRPGDSINEKLFF TGTGCCAGCAGGCCCGGGGACAGCATTAATGAAAAACTGTTTTTT
TRBD2 . TRBJ2-7 TRBV20-1 CSARTSGDWYEQYF TGCAGTGCGCGGACTAGCGGGGATTGGTACGAGCAGTACTTC
. many TRBJ1-1 TRBV29-1 CSVLRDMNTEAFF TGCAGCGTCCTCAGGGATATGAACACTGAAGCTTTCTTT
TRBD1 few TRBJ1-4 TRBV6-4 CASRRTGATNEKLFF TGTGCCAGCAGACGGACAGGAGCAACTAATGAAAAACTGTTTTTT
. . TRBJ1-6 TRBV5-1 CASSLDDTYNSPLHF TGCGCCAGCAGCTTGGACGACACCTATAATTCACCCCTCCACTTT
TRBD2 . TRBJ2-5 TRBV20-1 CCARDGSGSSGETQYF TGCTGTGCTAGAGATGGTAGCGGGAGTAGCGGAGAGACCCAGTACTTC
TRBD2 many TRBJ2-1 TRBV5-1 CASSYSGTSLRNEQFF TGCGCCAGCTCCTATTCCGGGACTAGCTTACGCAATGAGCAGTTCTTC
. . TRBJ2-6 TRBV5-8 CASSHRTGANVLTF TGTGCCAGCAGCCACAGGACTGGGGCCAACGTCCTGACTTTC
TRBD1 many TRBJ2-1 TRBV6-2/TRBV6-3 CASSYSRQGTNEQFF TGTGCCAGCAGTTACTCGAGACAGGGGACCAATGAGCAGTTCTTC
. many TRBJ2-3 TRBV12-3/TRBV12-4 CASRTLDTQYF TGTGCCAGCAGGACATTGGATACGCAGTATTTT
. many TRBJ1-5 TRBV27 CASSLKGGTVYQPQHF TGTGCCAGCAGCCTAAAGGGAGGGACGGTTTACCAGCCCCAGCATTTT
TRBD1 . TRBJ1-4 TRBV2 CASSDPGTGGEKLFF TGTGCCAGCAGTGACCCCGGGACAGGGGGTGAAAAACTGTTTTTT
. many TRBJ1-3 TRBV12-3/TRBV12-4 CASSASSGNTIYF TGTGCCAGCAGTGCCTCCTCTGGAAACACCATATATTTT
. many TRBJ2-5 TRBV15 CATSREGLPFETQYF TGTGCCACCAGCAGAGAAGGACTCCCATTCGAGACCCAGTACTTC
. many TRBJ2-1 TRBV7-9 CASSPGSHNEQFF TGTGCCAGCAGCCCCGGGTCCCACAATGAGCAGTTCTTC
. many TRBJ2-2 TRBV5-6 CASTLWTTGELFF TGTGCCAGCACCCTTTGGACCACCGGGGAGCTGTTTTTT
TRBD2 . TRBJ2-7 TRBV20-1 CSAPREAGGTYEQYF TGCAGTGCTCCGCGAGAAGCGGGAGGTACCTACGAGCAGTACTTC
. . TRBJ2-1 TRBV24-1 CATSAGTEEQFF TGTGCCACCAGTGCCGGGACTGAGGAGCAGTTCTTC
. . TRBJ2-1 TRBV19 CASSPQGVEQFF TGTGCCAGTAGTCCCCAGGGAGTTGAGCAGTTCTTC
. . TRBJ1-2 TRBV5-1 CASSIGQTLYGYTF TGCGCCAGCAGCATAGGACAGACACTTTATGGCTACACCTTC
. many TRBJ1-5 TRBV6-1 CASSRGSPGRSNQPQHF TGTGCCAGCAGTAGAGGGTCTCCGGGACGAAGCAATCAGCCCCAGCATTTT
TRBD2 few TRBJ2-7 TRBV7-9 CASSLLAGGLLYF TGTGCCAGCAGCTTATTAGCGGGAGGGCTTCTGTACTTC
. . TRBJ2-1 TRBV29-1 CSATSIHSYNEQFF TGCAGCGCCACGTCCATCCACTCCTACAATGAGCAGTTCTTC
. . TRBJ2-1 TRBV7-7 CASSLDWGGQGPLDEQFF TGTGCCAGCAGCTTAGATTGGGGGGGGCAGGGTCCCTTAGATGAGCAGTTCTTC
TRBD1 . TRBJ2-7 TRBV28 CASSFGSGRGHHEQYF TGTGCCAGCAGTTTTGGGTCGGGCAGGGGGCATCACGAGCAGTACTTC
TRBD2 . TRBJ2-3 TRBV6-2/TRBV6-3 CASMVGLVTDTQYF TGTGCCAGTATGGTGGGACTAGTCACAGATACGCAGTATTTT
. few TRBJ2-2 TRBV19 CASCRGGELFF TGTGCCAGTTGTCGGGGCGGGGAGCTGTTTTTT
TRBD2 . TRBJ2-5 TRBV18 CASSRTGTSSETQYF TGTGCCAGCTCACGGACCGGGACTAGCTCCGAGACCCAGTACTTC